The present T cell receptor beta chain was sequenced within a study of T-cell memory formation after mild COVID-19. Study-level background: Largely, the TCR clusters proved donor specific.

This clonotype was recorded a few times. Via MiXCR, TCRdb re-called the 5' RACE reads, giving one row per CDR3 protein. The table includes about 340,000 distinct CDR3 sequences, 10% to 15% detected once. The V gene's germline CDR1 is SGHRS and CDR2 YFSETQ. The CDR3 totals 14 residues. V lost 2 bases to trimming and J lost 8 bases, with 16 bases between them. The genes are TRBV5-1 and TRBJ1-1, with D unresolved. The sequenced sample consisted of PBMCs or a T cell subset sorted from them (not recorded which). This TCR was recovered from a young man who had mild COVID-19 (a few samples of this study predate the infection). Cell type and time point are not known. CDR3 DNA sequence: TGCGCCAGCAGCTTTGATATCGGACGCGCGGAAGCTTTCTTT. Protein sequence: CASSFDIGRAEAFF. The full variable domain, completed using reference TRBV5-1 and TRBJ1-1, is KAGVTQTPRYLIKTRGQQVTLSCSPISGHRSVSWYQQTPGQGLQFLFEYFSETQRNKGNFPGRFSGRQFSNSRSEMNVSTLELGDSALYLCASSFDIGRAEAFFGQGTRLTVV.